The source of this TCR beta chain is a study of blood T cell repertoires in COVID-19. Participant age was roughly 18 to 89 years, and participants resided in fewer than 25 US areas. In assigning cohorts, the study relied on participant-reported clinical history. TCRdb's copy holds only in-frame clones and misses some; the assay was immunoSEQ multiplex PCR. The sample lists some 300,000 clones; roughly 89% were seen once. This clone has only a few counts. This receptor was obtained from a woman under 30 with acute COVID-19. Sequencing used PBMCs or T cells enriched from blood (not recorded which).

The CDR3 region has the DNA TGTGCCACCAGCAGAGGAGCGCTTGAAAAACTGTTTTTT. Its translation is CATSRGALEKLFF. The V gene is TRBV15, the J gene TRBJ1-4; no clear D. CDR3 size: 13 residues. Deletions cut 1 base from V and 7 bases from J, with 7 bases between. Germline-derived CDR1 and CDR2 are LNHNV and YYDKDF (reference sequence).